This T cell receptor (beta chain) stems from a study of shared clonotypes between healthy human individuals. CDR1 and CDR2 (germline): SGHVS, FNYEAQ. Trimming shortened V by 2 bases and J by 4 bases, and 17 bases separated the two germline ends. The CDR3 sequence is 16 residues long. When replicate PCRs were run on sorted subsets, they used 150 to 200 ng DNA, tens of thousands of T cell genomes. The protocol was immunoSEQ multiplex PCR, while the TCRdb copy is restricted to in-frame clones and leaves out a portion. Of 850,000 to 1,200,000 clones in the sample, more than 65% were seen once. This rearrangement joins TRBV7-6 to TRBJ1-1, with D tentatively TRBD1 (5 bases). The source material was memory CD4+ T cells sorted from blood. As for subset: CD45RA-negative fraction. The receptor was isolated from a young man in good health. The CDR3 DNA is TGTGCCAGCAGCTTATCCAGCACCGGGGGTTCCACTGAAGCTTTCTTT. Amino acids: CASSLSSTGGSTEAFF.